This is a list of T cell receptor beta chains from one sample in a study of T cell changes during pregnancy in multiple sclerosis. Only in-frame clones appear in the TCRdb table, and some are missing; sequencing was by immunoSEQ multiplex PCR. Found here are about 100,000 clones, around 93% of them singletons; the top ten hold around 2.1%. This specimen was peripheral blood, taken after pregnancy. These receptors were taken from a female donor with multiple sclerosis, enrolled in a pregnancy study. Both conserved end residues are part of each CDR3. D genes are given only for firm matches. Expanded clones get a size class; other rows say once, few or many, or leave the size out.

V: TRBV6-6
size: NA
J: TRBJ2-7
D: NA
CDR3: CASRLTGIPYEQYF
DNA: TGTGCCAGCAGACTGACAGGAATTCCCTACGAGCAGTACTTC

V: TRBV14
size: few
J: TRBJ1-2
D: TRBD1
CDR3: CASSPGTGAGYTF
DNA: TGTGCCAGCAGCCCCGGGACAGGGGCTGGCTACACCTTC

V: TRBV28
size: NA
J: TRBJ1-2
D: NA
CDR3: CASSSHYGYTF
DNA: TGTGCCAGCAGCTCCCACTATGGCTACACCTTC

V: TRBV6-5
size: NA
J: TRBJ1-1
D: NA
CDR3: CASSYSHRAGTEAFF
DNA: TGTGCCAGCAGTTACTCGCACAGGGCGGGCACTGAAGCTTTCTTT

V: TRBV28
size: NA
J: TRBJ1-5
D: TRBD1
CDR3: CASSTDRGWGSNQPQHF
DNA: TGTGCCAGCAGTACGGACAGGGGATGGGGGAGCAATCAGCCCCAGCATTTT

V: TRBV5-4
size: once
J: TRBJ1-1
D: NA
CDR3: CASSLGQVTEAFF
DNA: TGTGCCAGCAGCTTGGGACAGGTAACTGAAGCTTTCTTT

V: TRBV9
size: NA
J: TRBJ2-7
D: TRBD2
CDR3: CASSVGTSGSYEQYF
DNA: TGTGCCAGCAGCGTAGGTACTAGCGGTTCCTACGAGCAGTACTTC

V: TRBV30
size: once
J: TRBJ2-2
D: TRBD2
CDR3: CAWGTSGGAGRPGELFF
DNA: TGTGCCTGGGGGACTAGCGGGGGGGCCGGTCGTCCCGGGGAGCTGTTTTTT

V: TRBV11-3
size: NA
J: TRBJ2-5
D: NA
CDR3: CASSSKDSQETQYF
DNA: TGTGCCAGCAGCTCCAAGGACAGTCAAGAGACCCAGTACTTC

V: TRBV7-8
size: NA
J: TRBJ1-1
D: NA
CDR3: CASSFGSNTEAFF
DNA: TGTGCCAGCAGCTTCGGGTCGAACACTGAAGCTTTCTTT

V: TRBV5-6
size: NA
J: TRBJ1-3
D: TRBD1
CDR3: CASSFLTGAPSGNTIYF
DNA: TGTGCCAGCAGCTTTTTGACAGGGGCCCCCTCTGGAAACACCATATATTTT

V: TRBV28
size: NA
J: TRBJ1-5
D: NA
CDR3: CASRGRGNQPQHF
DNA: TGTGCCAGCCGGGGCAGGGGTAATCAGCCCCAGCATTTT

V: TRBV5-1
size: once
J: TRBJ2-1
D: NA
CDR3: CASTSWGGGNEQFF
DNA: TGCGCCAGCACCTCCTGGGGAGGGGGCAATGAGCAGTTCTTC

V: TRBV2
size: NA
J: TRBJ2-2
D: NA
CDR3: CASRTENTGELFF
DNA: TGTGCCAGCCGGACAGAGAACACCGGGGAGCTGTTTTTT

V: TRBV18
size: NA
J: TRBJ1-2
D: TRBD1
CDR3: CASSPVLLDRSYGYTF
DNA: TGTGCCAGCTCACCGGTACTTTTGGACAGGTCCTATGGCTACACCTTC

V: TRBV27
size: NA
J: TRBJ2-1
D: NA
CDR3: CASSWGGLSNEQFF
DNA: TGTGCCAGCAGTTGGGGGGGGCTTTCGAATGAGCAGTTCTTC

V: TRBV28
size: NA
J: TRBJ1-2
D: NA
CDR3: CASSSGRSQPYGYTF
DNA: TGTGCCAGCAGTTCAGGGAGGAGCCAACCCTATGGCTACACCTTC

V: TRBV7-3
size: once
J: TRBJ2-7
D: TRBD2
CDR3: CASSLASGGTYEQYF
DNA: TGTGCCAGCAGCTTAGCGAGCGGGGGGACCTACGAGCAGTACTTC